This T cell receptor beta chain was sequenced during a study of regulatory T cells in long-lasting Graves disease. Building the TCR beta libraries relied on iRepertoire HTBI primers, and CDR3 regions underwent Arm-PCR. TCRdb re-analysed the multiplex PCR reads in MiXCR, keeping a single row per CDR3 protein. The sample consists of under 300,000 distinct CDR3 sequences, 20% to 25% of them appearing once. This CDR3 region has 20 residues. V gave up 0 bases and J gave up 10 bases; unmatched junction bases: 17. Germline V gene lookup returns CDR1 MNHEY and CDR2 SMNVEV (reference sequence). Study results and caveats: Rather than thyroid tissue, only peripheral blood underwent study. Persistent Graves' patients showed a TCR diversity that was lower than that of newly diagnosed ones. New patients shared fewer public clonotypes (about 1,000) than persistent patients did (approximately 3,000).

The time point was: newly diagnosed GD, antithyroid drugs for less than 3 months. RNA extracted from PBMCs served as the sequencing template. Recruitment took place at an endocrinology department in Xi'an, China. As to this clonotype: Its antigen is undetermined. A much larger clone differs from this one at a single base, so this may be a read error.

The sequence was obtained from a female donor with Graves disease. The sample was peripheral blood mononuclear cells (PBMCs), taken at new diagnosis, from a patient treated with antithyroid drugs. The chain couples TRBV27 to TRBJ2-1, with TRBD2 matching 14 bases. The CDR3 nucleotides are TGTGCCAGCAGTTTATCCCGGACTAGCGGGAGGCCCTCCCTTGTTTACGAGCAGTTCTTC. Translating it yields CASSLSRTSGRPSLVYEQFF.